This section outlines one T cell receptor (beta chain) sequence together with its context. Its antigen is unknown. Base qualities are not provided; no much larger clone lies one nucleotide away. Including cysteine and phenylalanine, the CDR3 has 18 amino acids. This entry keeps only the CDR3 DNA: 54 bases, framed from base 1. The germline V gene supplies CDR1 SQVTM and CDR2 ANQGSEA. V ends up 4 bases short and J 0 bases short, with an unmatched junction base count of 15. The data stem from a study of vaccination and CD4 T cells after COVID-19 (dated by TCRdb to between 2021 and 2022). Background on the whole study: Convalescent patients had a positive SARS-CoV-2 result on nasal swab PCR, and of these patients, several had mild disease and one had severe disease. The convalescent cohort comprised six males and four females, including two Hispanic individuals, seven Caucasians, two Asians and one multiracial person. Participants received two doses of either the Pfizer-BioNTech BNT162b2 vaccine (n=8) or the Moderna mRNA-1273 vaccine (n=2). Post-COVID blood samples were collected from convalescent patients a median of approximately 93 days after diagnosis, with a range of about 30 to 170 days. The time from the second vaccine dose to post-vaccine blood sampling had a median of roughly 77 days and ranged from about 14 to 250 days. Overlapping spike peptide pools from SARS-CoV-2 and from the common cold coronaviruses HCoV-NL63, HCoV-OC43 and HCoV-229E were used as culture stimuli. In control cultures, a CEFX viral epitope pool was used as positive control, an HIV-1 Nef peptide pool was used as negative control, or no peptide was added. In 10 COVID-19 convalescent patients and a handful of infection-naive healthy vaccine recipients, researchers compared the spike-specific CD4+ TCR repertoire from before mRNA vaccination with the repertoire from after. Findings and caveats that apply to the study as a whole: The study included relatively few convalescent patients and did not analyze early timepoints after natural infection. Although the median number of SARS-CoV-2-reactive clonotypes went up from roughly 20 after infection to around 40 after vaccination, the increase was not significant. In convalescent patients, nearly all vaccine-specific clones (304 of 307) were found to be mono-reactive for SARS-CoV-2 spike rather than cross-reactive with common cold coronaviruses. In convalescent patients, a median roughly 85% of post-vaccine SARS-CoV-2-reactive clones were detected only after vaccination, suggesting vaccine-specific priming.

The library was obtained by PCR. TCR sequencing of DNA from cultured CD4+ T cells used the Oncomine TCR Beta short-read assay at the Johns Hopkins FTIC core. The QIAamp micro DNA kit was used to extract genomic DNA from the cultured CD4+ T cells. Oncomine TCR Beta libraries made from cultured CD4+ T cells were pooled using unique dual indexes and sequenced on an Illumina iSeq 100. The original methods were these. Non-productive sequences were removed, and CDR3s that did not start with C, did not end with F or W, or were shorter than 7 amino acids were discarded. Antigen-specific clonotypes were identified using the MANAFEST web application through comparison of peptide-stimulated wells with reference and other culture wells. Positive clones required FDR below 0.05, an odds ratio above 5, and productive frequency above 0.1% in at least two of three replicate wells. A clonotype was classed as cross-reactive if the clonotype showed significant expansion both in SARS-CoV-2 spike wells and in at least one common cold coronavirus spike condition. CDR3 homology was assessed with Levenshtein distances (stringdist) and unrooted phylogenetic trees (ape) in R version 3.6.1. The public sequencing data were trimmed at Q25 with fastp and processed into clonotypes with MiXCR by TCRdb, which kept only in-frame beta chains. Rows matching on CDR3 protein sequence are summarized as one entry with the most common DNA and genes. The V and J calls were determined by TCRdb, not by the authors. In this sample the table shows 15,000 to 16,000 distinct CDR3 sequences, approximately 52% of which occur a single time. The ten largest account for roughly 13% of the sample.

This sample's treatment or condition label indicates: roughly 11-day PBMC culture with coronavirus spike peptide pools or control peptides (ViraFEST assay). The ViraFEST assay was used in the study, in which antigen-specific T cells were expanded with peptide pools and expanded clonotypes were subsequently identified by TCR sequencing. The convalescent patients' positive SARS-CoV-2 PCR tests were from March to December 2020, which was before the Alpha, Beta and Delta variants emerged in the United States. Each well held 2 million to 2.5 million PBMCs cultured with approximately 9.1 ug/ml peptide pools in IMDM containing around 4.5% human AB serum and 9.5 to 10 IU/ml IL-2. Half of the culture medium was replaced with fresh IL-2-containing medium on days 3 and 7. Once the cells had been in culture for around 10 days, the EasySep CD4+ T cell isolation kit was used to isolate CD4+ T cells by negative selection. Ficoll-Paque Plus gradient centrifugation was used to isolate PBMCs from whole blood, and the isolated PBMCs were then either used fresh or cryopreserved at -140C. Triplicate wells were generally used for each culture condition.

The receptor was derived from a human donor who had recovered from COVID-19. The chain is encoded by TRBV29-1 joined to TRBJ1-5, with 7 junctional bases fitting TRBD1. Sequenced material: CD4+ T cells from blood, cultured in vitro. The CDR3 region reads CSVADKQGTHYSNQPQHF. The sequenced DNA is TGCAGCGTTGCAGACAAACAGGGGACCCACTATAGCAATCAGCCCCAGCATTTT. With the portions outside the CDR3 filled from the reference TRBV29-1 and TRBJ1-5 genes, the complete variable region becomes SAVISQKPSRDICQRGTSLTIQCQVDSQVTMMFWYRQQPGQSLTLIATANQGSEATYESGFVIDKFPISRPNLTFSTLTVSNMSPEDSSIYLCSVADKQGTHYSNQPQHFGDGTRLSIL.